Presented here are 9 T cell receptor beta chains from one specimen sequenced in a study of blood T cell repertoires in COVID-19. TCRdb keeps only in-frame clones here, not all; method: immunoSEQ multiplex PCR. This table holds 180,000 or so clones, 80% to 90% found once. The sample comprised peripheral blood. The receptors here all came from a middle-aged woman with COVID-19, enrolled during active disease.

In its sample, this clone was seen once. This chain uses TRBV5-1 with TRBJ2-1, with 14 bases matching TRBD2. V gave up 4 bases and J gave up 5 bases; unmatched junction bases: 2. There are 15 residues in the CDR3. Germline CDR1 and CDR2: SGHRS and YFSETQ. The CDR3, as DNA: TGCGCCAGCAGCCAGACTAGCGGGAGGGACAATGAGCAGTTCTTC. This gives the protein CASSQTSGRDNEQFF.

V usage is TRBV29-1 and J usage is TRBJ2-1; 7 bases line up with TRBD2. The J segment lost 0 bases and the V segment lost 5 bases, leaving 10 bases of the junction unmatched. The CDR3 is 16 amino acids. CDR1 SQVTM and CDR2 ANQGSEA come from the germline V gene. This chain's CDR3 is CSVMGGGGSSYNEQFF. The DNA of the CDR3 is TGCAGCGTTATGGGTGGCGGCGGGAGCTCCTACAATGAGCAGTTCTTC.

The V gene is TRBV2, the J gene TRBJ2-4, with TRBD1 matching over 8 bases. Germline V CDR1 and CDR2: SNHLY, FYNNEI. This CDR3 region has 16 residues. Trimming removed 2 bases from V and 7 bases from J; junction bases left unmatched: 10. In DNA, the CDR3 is TGTGCCAGCAGTGAAAGTCAGGGGGCCATCGGGAACATTCAGTACTTC. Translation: CASSESQGAIGNIQYF.

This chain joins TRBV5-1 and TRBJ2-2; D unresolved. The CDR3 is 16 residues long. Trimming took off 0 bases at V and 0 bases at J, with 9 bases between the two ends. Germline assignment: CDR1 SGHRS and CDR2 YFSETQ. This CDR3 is CASSLALTTNTGELFF. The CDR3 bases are TGCGCCAGCAGCTTGGCTCTGACAACGAACACCGGGGAGCTGTTTTTT. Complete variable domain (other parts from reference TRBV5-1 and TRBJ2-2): KAGVTQTPRYLIKTRGQQVTLSCSPISGHRSVSWYQQTPGQGLQFLFEYFSETQRNKGNFPGRFSGRQFSNSRSEMNVSTLELGDSALYLCASSLALTTNTGELFFGEGSRLTVL.

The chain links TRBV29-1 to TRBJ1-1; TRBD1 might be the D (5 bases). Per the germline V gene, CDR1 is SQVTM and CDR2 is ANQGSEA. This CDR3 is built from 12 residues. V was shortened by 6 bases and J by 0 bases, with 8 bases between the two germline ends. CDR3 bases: TGCAGCGTCGGGGGATTGAACACTGAAGCTTTCTTT. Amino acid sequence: CSVGGLNTEAFF.

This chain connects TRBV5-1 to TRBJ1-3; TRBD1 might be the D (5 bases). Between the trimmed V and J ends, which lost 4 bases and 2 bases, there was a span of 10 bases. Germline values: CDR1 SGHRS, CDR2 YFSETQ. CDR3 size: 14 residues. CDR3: CASSGTGAGNTIYF. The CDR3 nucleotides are TGCGCCAGCAGCGGGACGGGGGCTGGAAACACCATATATTTT.

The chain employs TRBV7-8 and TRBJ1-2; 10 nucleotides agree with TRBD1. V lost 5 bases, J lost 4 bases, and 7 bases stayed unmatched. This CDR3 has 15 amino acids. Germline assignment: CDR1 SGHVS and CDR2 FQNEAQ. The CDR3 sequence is CASSPQGDRGYGYTF. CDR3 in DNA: TGTGCCAGCAGCCCCCAGGGGGACAGGGGCTATGGCTACACCTTC.

The CDR3: CATRDRTGINEKLFF. Here the CDR3 DNA reads TGTGCCACTAGAGACCGGACAGGGATTAATGAAAAACTGTTTTTT. The rearrangement links TRBV19 to TRBJ1-4, with 8 nucleotides matching TRBD1. V lost 10 bases to trimming and J lost 4 bases; unmatched junction nucleotides: 11. CDR3 length: 15 residues. Germline values: CDR1 LNHDA, CDR2 SQIVND (reference sequence).

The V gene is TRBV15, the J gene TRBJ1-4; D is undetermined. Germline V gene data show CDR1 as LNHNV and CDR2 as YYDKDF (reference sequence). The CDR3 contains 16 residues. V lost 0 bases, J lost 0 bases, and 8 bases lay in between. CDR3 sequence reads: CATSRDSRATNEKLFF. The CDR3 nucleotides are TGTGCCACCAGCAGAGATTCCCGTGCAACTAATGAAAAACTGTTTTTT.